The 14 T cell receptor beta chains below were found in one sample sequenced in a study of blood T cell repertoires in COVID-19 (dated by TCRdb to 2019 to 2021). Libraries were built with the immunoSEQ multiplex PCR assay. In TCRdb, the immuneACCESS table is reduced to in-frame sequences with V and J assigned. These tables do not hold every clone; where another copy was compared, an unresolved V gene accounts for under half, and the others remain unexplained. This sample lists approximately 200,000 clones; around 75% were detected once. Of the sample, around 5.9% is held by the ten largest clones. The sample was peripheral blood. These receptors were collected from a woman in her thirties or forties with COVID-19, enrolled during active disease.

The sample holds a few counts of this clone. The chain recombines TRBV9 with TRBJ1-6; 8 bases align to TRBD1. This CDR3 is 15 amino acids long. Germline V gives CDR1 SGDLS, CDR2 YYNGEE. V lost 4 bases, J lost 5 bases, and 5 bases stayed unmatched. CDR3 loop: CASSPRTGHNSPLHF. The CDR3 DNA sequence: TGTGCCAGCAGCCCTCGGACAGGGCATAATTCACCCCTCCACTTT. Full variable domain (rest looked up from reference TRBV9 and TRBJ1-6): DSGVTQTPKHLITATGQRVTLRCSPRSGDLSVYWYQQSLDQGLQFLIQYYNGEERAKGNILERFSAQQFPDLHSELNLSSLELGDSALYFCASSPRTGHNSPLHFGNGTRLTVT.

V and J are TRBV5-1 and TRBJ1-5, with D unclear. There are 13 residues in the CDR3. The germline V gene encodes CDR1 SGHRS and CDR2 YFSETQ. Trimming left V 2 bases short and J 5 bases short, with 8 bases between. CDR3 sequence reads: CASSLDTDQPQHF. The DNA for the CDR3 is TGCGCCAGCAGCTTAGACACCGATCAGCCCCAGCATTTT.

This clone turned up a few times. This chain joins TRBV28 and TRBJ1-1, with 9 bases lining up with TRBD1. Germline-derived CDR1 and CDR2 are MDHEN and SYDVKM. This CDR3 is 12 amino acids long. The V segment lost 6 bases and the J segment 7 bases; nucleotides outside the gene matches: 3. The CDR3 nucleotides read TGTGCCAGCAGGGGGACAGGGCTTGAAGCTTTCTTT. It is translated as CASRGTGLEAFF. Together with reference TRBV28 and TRBJ1-1, the CDR3 gives the full variable domain: DVKVTQSSRYLVKRTGEKVFLECVQDMDHENMFWYRQDPGLGLRLIYFSYDVKMKEKGDIPEGYSVSREKKERFSLILESASTNQTSMYLCASRGTGLEAFFGQGTRLTVV.

V and J are TRBV25-1 and TRBJ1-1, with D possibly TRBD1 on 5 matching bases. This CDR3 region has 15 residues. Looked up from germline, CDR1 is MGHDK and CDR2 is SYGVNS. V lost 2 bases and J lost 0, with 10 bases in between. The CDR3: CASSESGGMNTEAFF. In DNA, the CDR3 is TGTGCCAGCAGTGAAAGCGGGGGGATGAACACTGAAGCTTTCTTT.

The CDR3 sequence: CASSPRTGWNNEQFF. DNA for the CDR3: TGTGCCAGCAGCCCCCGGACAGGGTGGAACAATGAGCAGTTCTTC. The V gene is TRBV7-6, the J gene TRBJ2-1; TRBD1 matches at 8 bases. The trim removed 5 bases at V and 5 bases at J, leaving 8 bases unmatched. CDR3 length: 15 residues. Looked up from germline, CDR1 is SGHVS and CDR2 is FNYEAQ.

Comments on this clone: The sample contains more than one DNA sequence encoding this CDR3. The V gene is TRBV5-1, the J gene TRBJ2-7; 7 nucleotides agree with TRBD1. With 0 bases clipped from V and 0 bases from J, the junction kept 3 bases outside the gene matches. Germline V gene data show CDR1 as SGHRS and CDR2 as YFSETQ. CDR3 size: 15 residues. Here the CDR3 reads CASSLGTGPSYEQYF. The DNA for the CDR3 is TGCGCCAGCAGCTTGGGGACAGGTCCCTCCTACGAGCAGTACTTC.

The chain is built from TRBV12-3 or TRBV12-4 and TRBJ2-6; D remains ambiguous. This CDR3 has 13 amino acids. Trimming took off 10 bases at V and 1 base at J, with 8 bases between the two ends. CDR3 DNA: TGTGCCATACACAAGTCTGGGGCCAACGTCCTGACTTTC. Its protein is CAIHKSGANVLTF.

The rearrangement joins TRBV21-1 to TRBJ1-2; no check of the table's D call, TRBD1, against the DNA was made. TRBV21-1 is reported as a pseudogene. There are 16 residues in the CDR3. This CDR3 is CASSNNGDSHLVGYTF. The CDR3 DNA reads as TGTGCCAGCAGCAATAACGGGGACAGCCATTTAGTGGGCTACACCTTC.

The chain combines TRBV27 with TRBJ2-5, with D possibly TRBD1 on 6 matching bases. Germline loops: CDR1 MNHEY, CDR2 SMNVEV (reference sequence). The CDR3 spans 15 residues. Trimming shortened V by 1 base and J by 1 base, and 10 bases separated the two germline ends. The chain's CDR3 is CASSLLTGPQETQYF. The CDR3 DNA sequence: TGTGCCAGCAGTTTATTAACAGGGCCCCAAGAGACCCAGTACTTC.

This clone was observed a handful of times. The chain joins TRBV27 to TRBJ2-1, with D perhaps TRBD1 (6 bases). With 5 bases removed from V and 5 bases from J, the gap between germline ends came to 13 bases. The CDR3 is made up of 14 amino acids. The germline V gene encodes CDR1 MNHEY and CDR2 SMNVEV (reference sequence). Written as DNA, the CDR3 is TGTGCCAGCAGTCTCGGGACAACCAACAATGAGCAGTTCTTC. Its translation: CASSLGTTNNEQFF.

The chain joins TRBV18 to TRBJ2-7; D remains unclear. Per the germline V gene, CDR1 is KGHSH and CDR2 is LQKENI. Between the trimmed V and J ends, which lost 3 bases and 6 bases, there was a span of 15 bases. The CDR3 is made up of 14 amino acids. CDR3 residues: CASSPPNIPGEQYF. The DNA of the CDR3 is TGTGCCAGCTCACCTCCAAATATACCGGGCGAGCAGTACTTC.

Here the CDR3 reads CASSAELDTEAFF. The DNA of the CDR3 is TGTGCCAGCAGCGCTGAGTTGGACACTGAAGCTTTCTTT. V gene TRBV5-8 combines with J gene TRBJ1-1; no clear D. V lost 4 bases, J lost 3 bases, and 10 bases lay in between. Germline V gene lookup returns CDR1 SGHTS and CDR2 YDEGEE. CDR3 length: 13 amino acids.

The chain recombines TRBV10-3 with TRBJ1-2; 9 nucleotides line up with TRBD1. This CDR3 has 13 amino acids. Germline CDR1 ENHRY, CDR2 SYGVKD. The V and J ends lost 10 bases and 1 base, in that order; junction bases with no gene match: 4. CDR3 sequence reads: CASRDRVNYGYTF. CDR3 DNA sequence: TGTGCCAGCCGGGACAGGGTTAACTATGGCTACACCTTC.

This rearrangement joins TRBV27 to TRBJ2-4, with TRBD1 matching 7 bases. CDR1 is MNHEY, CDR2 SMNVEV, per germline (reference sequence). This CDR3 region has 20 residues. V shed 6 bases and J 4 bases; nucleotides not matched to a gene: 24. The CDR3 sequence is CASRGQPKKPSLWPKNIQYF. The DNA for the CDR3 is TGTGCCAGCAGGGGACAGCCTAAAAAGCCCTCCCTTTGGCCTAAAAACATTCAGTACTTC.